Below are 16 T cell receptor beta chains sequenced from a single sample in a study of response to subunit inactivated influenza vaccine. One entry per CDR3 protein results from TCRdb running MiXCR on the RT-PCR reads. In the table there are 750,000 to 850,000 distinct CDR3 sequences, around 18% of which are singletons. Material: PBMCs from blood, obtained 4 to 6 days after vaccination. The receptor source for this set is a man in his fifties who received an inactivated influenza vaccine.

The chain is built from TRBV9 and TRBJ2-1; 7 bases fit TRBD2. Germline loops: CDR1 SGDLS, CDR2 YYNGEE. The CDR3 totals 15 residues. V lost 4 bases, J lost 5 bases, and 9 bases stayed unmatched. The CDR3 DNA reads TGTGCCAGCAGCTATATGGGCGGGAGCAACAATGAGCAGTTCTTC. This gives the protein CASSYMGGSNNEQFF.

The chain joins TRBV9 to TRBJ2-7; 11 bases map to TRBD2. The germline gives CDR1 SGDLS, CDR2 YYNGEE. With V trimmed by 4 bases and J by 6 bases, 21 bases remained unmatched. This CDR3 comprises 19 residues. The chain's CDR3 is CASSYGASGGPGGLLEQYF. The CDR3 nucleotides read TGTGCCAGCAGCTATGGGGCTAGCGGGGGGCCCGGTGGCTTGCTCGAGCAGTACTTC.

Regarding this clonotype: One end of the junction varies from germline; a read error may be responsible. The chain combines TRBV29-1 with TRBJ2-1; perhaps TRBD2 as D (5 bases). The CDR3 is made up of 13 amino acids. Germline CDR1 and CDR2: SQVTM and ANQGSEA. CDR3 sequence reads: CSVGASSNNEQFF. CDR3 sequence (DNA): TGCAGCGTTGGGGCTAGCTCCAACAATGAGCAGTTCTTC.

The sample holds a few counts of this clonotype. V usage is TRBV5-5 and J usage is TRBJ2-3; the D gene could be TRBD1 or TRBD2 (5 bases each). The CDR3 is made up of 15 amino acids. Germline V gives CDR1 SGHKS, CDR2 YYEKEE (reference sequence). Trimming removed 4 bases at V and 2 bases at J, with 14 bases between. Here the CDR3 DNA reads TGTGCCAGCAGCCCGCCGATGGGGGTCACAGATACGCAGTATTTT. Amino acids: CASSPPMGVTDTQYF.

This clonotype was picked up a small number of times. The chain carries TRBV18 and TRBJ1-5; 12 bases agree with TRBD1. Trimming took 4 bases from V and 2 from J; bases not matched to a gene: 3. There are 16 residues in the CDR3. Germline values: CDR1 KGHSH, CDR2 LQKENI. CDR3 amino acids: CASSHGTGGRNQPQHF. CDR3 DNA sequence: TGTGCCAGCTCACACGGGACAGGGGGCCGCAATCAGCCCCAGCATTTT.

This chain connects TRBV6-1 to TRBJ1-2; the D is unclear. Germline V gene lookup returns CDR1 MNHNS and CDR2 SASEGT. With 4 bases removed from V and 8 bases from J, the gap between germline ends came to 29 bases. The CDR3 spans 18 residues. The CDR3 DNA sequence: TGTGCCAGCAGTGTGTTTCGGCCAGCCCTCAAAGGAGAGGCCGGCTACACCTTC. Translation: CASSVFRPALKGEAGYTF.

The chain links TRBV5-1 to TRBJ2-2, with 12 bases lining up with TRBD1. Trimming at V came to 1 base and at J to 5 bases, leaving 3 bases not matched to a gene. CDR3 length equals 16 residues. The germline V gene encodes CDR1 SGHRS and CDR2 YFSETQ. CDR3 DNA: TGCGCCAGCAGCTTGTCGGGACAGGGGGCGACCGGGGAGCTGTTTTTT. It translates to CASSLSGQGATGELFF.

This clonotype was seen at least ten times. The gene calls are TRBV28 and TRBJ2-7; TRBD2 agrees at 7 bases. Unmatched junction bases numbered 7, after V lost 7 bases and J lost 1 base. Germline V lookup: CDR1 MDHEN, CDR2 SYDVKM. The CDR3 has 14 amino acids. The CDR3 coding sequence is TGTGCCAGCAAGCTCCGGGACTATTCCTACGAGCAGTACTTC. This encodes CASKLRDYSYEQYF.

The chain combines TRBV20-1 with TRBJ2-1, with 8 bases lining up with TRBD2. With 3 bases clipped from V and 9 bases from J, the junction kept 10 bases outside the gene matches. This CDR3 contains 14 residues. The V gene's germline CDR1 is DFQATT and CDR2 SNEGSKA (reference sequence). For the CDR3, the DNA is TGCAGTGCTAGCCGCCCGGGAGGGCCGGGTGAGCAGTTCTTC. The encoded protein is CSASRPGGPGEQFF.

The chain recombines TRBV9 with TRBJ2-1, with D maybe TRBD1 (5 bases). The germline V and J ends were trimmed by 4 bases and 3 bases, with 14 bases remaining between them. The CDR3 consists of 15 residues. CDR1 SGDLS and CDR2 YYNGEE come from the germline V gene. The chain's CDR3 is CASSPTGQVYNEQFF. The CDR3 DNA is TGTGCCAGCAGCCCGACCGGACAAGTCTACAATGAGCAGTTCTTC.

The chain employs TRBV6-2 or TRBV6-3 and TRBJ1-2; the match to TRBD1 covers 10 bases. Losses at the gene ends were 6 bases for V and 5 bases for J; bases not matched to a gene: 9. The CDR3 covers 15 residues. CDR1 and CDR2 from the germline V gene are MNHEY and SVGEGT. The CDR3 region has the DNA TGTGCCAGCAGCAGAACCGGACAGGGGGTATATGGCTACACCTTC. This translates into CASSRTGQGVYGYTF.

A single count supports this clonotype. J is TRBJ1-1 and V is TRBV12-3 or TRBV12-4; D is ambiguous. The CDR3 spans 13 residues. V gave up 2 bases and J gave up 4 bases, with 8 bases separating them. CDR3 amino acids: CASSLNWVTEAFF. In DNA form, the CDR3 reads TGTGCCAGCAGTTTAAACTGGGTCACTGAAGCTTTCTTT.

This clonotype showed up just a few times. The J gene is TRBJ2-3, the V gene TRBV20-1; TRBD2 is a possible D gene (6 bases). This CDR3 has 16 residues. CDR1 is DFQATT, CDR2 SNEGSKA, per germline (reference sequence). Between the trimmed V and J ends, which lost 5 bases and 3 bases, there was a span of 21 bases. As DNA, the CDR3 is TGCAGTGCTCCCTTCGGGACTGGTGTTCGGACAGATACGCAGTATTTT. Translation gives CSAPFGTGVRTDTQYF.

V is TRBV3-1 and J is TRBJ2-2; D ambiguous. The CDR3 covers 16 residues. CDR1 is LGHDT, CDR2 YNNKEL, per germline (reference sequence). V was pared by 3 bases and J by 0 bases, with 11 bases between. The CDR3 DNA reads TGTGCCAGCAGCCATAGTAGGGCTACGAACACCGGGGAGCTGTTTTTT. Translated, it gives CASSHSRATNTGELFF.

This sequence joins TRBV10-3 and TRBJ2-7; no definite D call. V lost 3 bases and J 0 bases, leaving 12 bases between the germline ends. Germline V lookup: CDR1 ENHRY, CDR2 SYGVKD. This CDR3 contains 15 residues. DNA for the CDR3: TGTGCCATCAGTGACACAATAGGGCACTCCTACGAGCAGTACTTC. Its translation: CAISDTIGHSYEQYF.

CDR3 amino acids: CASSSSAGEETQYF. CDR3 coding DNA: TGTGCCAGCAGCTCCAGCGCGGGGGAAGAGACCCAGTACTTC. The chain joins TRBV7-9 to TRBJ2-5; TRBD2 matches at 7 bases. V was clipped by 4 bases and J by 3 bases; unmatched bases: 5. The germline gives CDR1 SEHNR, CDR2 FQNEAQ (reference sequence). The CDR3 extends over 14 amino acids.